Below, one TCR beta chain is given with its context. Its antigen is not identified. This record belongs to a study of shared clonotypes between healthy human individuals. Findings of the study overall: Donor clonotype sharing was expected to depend on sequencing depth.

In replicate PCRs of unsorted PBMC, about 0.3 ug DNA, 31,000 or so T cell genomes, was used. Profiling relied on immunoSEQ multiplex PCR, and the TCRdb table lists in-frame clones only, not all of them. Counted here are some 530,000 clones, 78% occurring once; the ten biggest clones make up 12%. Trimming stripped 1 base from V and 8 bases from J, with 15 bases between. The CDR3 is 15 residues long. Germline assignment: CDR1 SEHNR and CDR2 FQNEAQ (reference sequence). The material sequenced was PBMCs. The source of this sequence is a middle-aged woman in good health. Some clones in this sample may be carry-over from other donors' samples. The chain has TRBV7-9 and TRBJ2-1; D may be TRBD2 (5 bases). In DNA, the CDR3 is TGTGCCAGCAGCTTAGGCCCCACTAGATCCCATGAGCAGTTCTTC. Its translation: CASSLGPTRSHEQFF.